Sequencing of this TCR beta chain was carried out in a study of control samples from healthy donors and cancer patients. Generated by immunoSEQ multiplex PCR, the TCRdb table keeps only in-frame clones and is missing some. This table holds a few hundred thousand clones, more than 80% found once. The CDR3 extends over 14 amino acids. From germline, CDR1 is SGHNT and CDR2 YYREEE (reference sequence). V was clipped by 1 base and J by 4 bases, with 12 bases between them. The sequence derives from a man aged 40-49 years with head and neck cancer. The J gene is TRBJ2-7, the V gene TRBV5-4; D is undetermined. The sequenced material came from PBMCs. The CDR3 is CASSLSPSAYEQYF. The CDR3 region has the DNA TGTGCCAGCAGCTTGTCCCCGTCTGCTTACGAGCAGTACTTC.